Shown below are 9 T cell receptor beta chains from a single sample sequenced in a study of blood T cell repertoires in COVID-19. The method was immunoSEQ multiplex PCR; TCRdb's version includes in-frame clones alone and lacks a portion of them. The sample lists around 150,000 clones; approximately 88% were seen once. Sequenced material: peripheral blood. The receptors derive from a woman aged 60-75 years who had recovered from COVID-19.

This clone has more than one count but fewer than ten. This chain joins TRBV19 and TRBJ1-5; tentative D call: TRBD1 (6 bases). V lost 6 bases to trimming and J lost 5 bases, with 8 bases between them. The CDR3 extends over 12 amino acids. CDR1 LNHDA and CDR2 SQIVND come from the germline V gene (reference sequence). The CDR3 loop is CASRWGHQPQHF. CDR3 sequence (DNA): TGTGCCAGTAGATGGGGGCATCAGCCCCAGCATTTT.

The chain links TRBV18 to TRBJ2-2, with 9 positions matching TRBD2. J was trimmed by 0 bases and V by 4 bases; bases with no gene match: 0. Germline CDR1 KGHSH, CDR2 LQKENI. The CDR3 spans 15 residues. The CDR3 reads CASSLAGANTGELFF. CDR3 DNA: TGTGCCAGCTCACTAGCGGGGGCGAACACCGGGGAGCTGTTTTTT.

This clone turned up a few times. The genes are TRBV5-1 and TRBJ2-2; D perhaps matches TRBD1 (5 bases). The length of the CDR3 is 13 residues. Germline V lookup: CDR1 SGHRS, CDR2 YFSETQ. Trimming cost V 2 bases and J 5 bases, with 7 bases left between them. CDR3 nucleotide sequence: TGCGCCAGCAGCTTTTCAGGGACCGGGGAGCTGTTTTTT. The encoded protein is CASSFSGTGELFF.

The V and J genes are TRBV2 and TRBJ1-4, with TRBD1 as a possible D gene (5 bases). The CDR3 contains 14 residues. The germline CDR1 and CDR2 sequences are SNHLY and FYNNEI. Trimming pared 8 bases from V and 8 bases from J, leaving 18 bases between. The CDR3 sequence is CASFSAGRAEKLFF. In DNA, the CDR3 is TGTGCCAGCTTCTCAGCGGGCAGGGCCGAAAAACTGTTTTTT.

This rearrangement joins TRBV19 to TRBJ2-3; 8 bases agree with TRBD2. This CDR3 contains 16 residues. Germline V gene data show CDR1 as LNHDA and CDR2 as SQIVND (reference sequence). The V segment lost 0 bases and the J segment 6 bases; nucleotides outside the gene matches: 8. The CDR3 reads CASSIDRGGAADTQYF. The CDR3 nucleotides are TGTGCCAGTAGTATAGATCGGGGGGGGGCCGCGGATACGCAGTATTTT.

This clone has only a few counts. The chain is built from TRBV7-9 and TRBJ2-7; TRBD2 might be the D (6 bases). Germline V gene sequence: CDR1 SEHNR, CDR2 FQNEAQ (reference sequence). This CDR3 is 16 amino acids long. Trimming left V 8 bases short and J 1 base short, with 21 bases between. The CDR3 loop is CASATPLGTPSYEQYF. The CDR3 DNA follows: TGTGCCAGCGCGACTCCCCTCGGGACTCCTTCCTACGAGCAGTACTTC.

The J gene is TRBJ2-5, the V gene TRBV15, with TRBD2 matching over 9 bases. Looked up from germline, CDR1 is LNHNV and CDR2 is YYDKDF (reference sequence). V shed 4 bases, J shed 3 bases, and the junction held 3 bases outside the gene matches. The CDR3 is 14 residues long. CDR3 region: CATSKASGEETQYF. CDR3 DNA: TGTGCCACCAGCAAGGCTAGCGGGGAAGAGACCCAGTACTTC.

This chain connects TRBV3-1 (or the pseudogene TRBV3-2) to TRBJ2-2; 7 positions match TRBD1. The CDR3 spans 14 residues. Germline CDR1 and CDR2: LGHDT and YNNKEL (reference sequence). Germline trimming cut 7 bases from V and 4 bases from J; bases unmatched to any gene: 6. The chain's CDR3 is CASTDRTLTGELFF. The CDR3 DNA follows: TGTGCCAGCACGGACAGGACTCTCACCGGGGAGCTGTTTTTT.

In its sample, this clone was seen once. The rearrangement links TRBV7-9 to TRBJ2-1; D perhaps matches TRBD2 (6 bases). The CDR3 extends over 15 amino acids. Per germline, CDR1 SEHNR and CDR2 FQNEAQ (reference sequence). V was shortened by 3 bases and J by 6 bases, with 15 bases between the two germline ends. CDR3 in DNA: TGTGCCAGCAGCTTCCCAAGGCGACTAGGCAATGAGCAGTTCTTC. Residues: CASSFPRRLGNEQFF.